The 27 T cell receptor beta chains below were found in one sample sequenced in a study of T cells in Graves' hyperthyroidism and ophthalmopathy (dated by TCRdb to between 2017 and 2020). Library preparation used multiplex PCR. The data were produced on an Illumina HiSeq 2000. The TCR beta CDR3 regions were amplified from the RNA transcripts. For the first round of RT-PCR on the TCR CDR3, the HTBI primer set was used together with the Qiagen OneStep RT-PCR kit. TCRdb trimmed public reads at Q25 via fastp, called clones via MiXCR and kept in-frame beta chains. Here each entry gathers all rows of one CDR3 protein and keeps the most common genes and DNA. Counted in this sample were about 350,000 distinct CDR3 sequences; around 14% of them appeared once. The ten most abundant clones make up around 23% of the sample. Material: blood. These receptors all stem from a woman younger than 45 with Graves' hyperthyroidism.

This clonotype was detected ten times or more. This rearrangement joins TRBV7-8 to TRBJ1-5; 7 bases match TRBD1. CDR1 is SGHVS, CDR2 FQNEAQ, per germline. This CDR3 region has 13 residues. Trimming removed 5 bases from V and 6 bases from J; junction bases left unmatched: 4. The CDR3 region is CASSRQGGQPQHF. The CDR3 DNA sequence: TGTGCCAGCAGCCGACAGGGAGGTCAGCCCCAGCATTTT.

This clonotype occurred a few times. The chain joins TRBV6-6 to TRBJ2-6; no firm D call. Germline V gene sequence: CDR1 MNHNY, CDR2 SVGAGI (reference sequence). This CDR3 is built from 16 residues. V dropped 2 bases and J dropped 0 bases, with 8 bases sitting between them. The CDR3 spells CASSYRDTSGANVLTF. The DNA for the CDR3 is TGTGCCAGCAGTTACCGAGACACCTCTGGGGCCAACGTCCTGACTTTC.

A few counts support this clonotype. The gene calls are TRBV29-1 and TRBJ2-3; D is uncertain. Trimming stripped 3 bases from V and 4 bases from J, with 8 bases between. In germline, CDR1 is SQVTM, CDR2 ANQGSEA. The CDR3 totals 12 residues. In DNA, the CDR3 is TGCAGCGTTGACGGATTTTCAGATACGCAGTATTTT. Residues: CSVDGFSDTQYF.

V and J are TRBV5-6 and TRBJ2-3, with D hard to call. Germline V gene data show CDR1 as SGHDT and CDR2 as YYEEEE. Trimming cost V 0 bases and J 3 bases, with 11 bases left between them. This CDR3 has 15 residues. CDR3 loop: CASSLVGRSTDTQYF. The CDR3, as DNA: TGTGCCAGCAGCTTGGTGGGCAGGTCGACAGATACGCAGTATTTT. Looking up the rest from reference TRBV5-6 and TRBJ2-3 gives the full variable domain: DAGVTQSPTHLIKTRGQQVTLRCSPKSGHDTVSWYQQALGQGPQFIFQYYEEEERQRGNFPDRFSGHQFPNYSSELNVNALLLGDSALYLCASSLVGRSTDTQYFGPGTRLTVL.

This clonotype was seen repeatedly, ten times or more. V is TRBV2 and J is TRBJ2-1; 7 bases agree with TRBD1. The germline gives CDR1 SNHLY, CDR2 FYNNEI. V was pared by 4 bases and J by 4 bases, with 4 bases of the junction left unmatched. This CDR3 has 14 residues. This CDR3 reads CASSGDREYNEQFF. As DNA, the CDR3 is TGTGCCAGCAGTGGAGACAGGGAATACAATGAGCAGTTCTTC.

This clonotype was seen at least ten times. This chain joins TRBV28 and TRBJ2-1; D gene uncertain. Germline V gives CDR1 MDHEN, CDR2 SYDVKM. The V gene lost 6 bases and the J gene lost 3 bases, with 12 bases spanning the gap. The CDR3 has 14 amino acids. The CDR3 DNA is TGTGCCAGCAGGTTAGCCCGCATCTACAATGAGCAGTTCTTC. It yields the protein CASRLARIYNEQFF.

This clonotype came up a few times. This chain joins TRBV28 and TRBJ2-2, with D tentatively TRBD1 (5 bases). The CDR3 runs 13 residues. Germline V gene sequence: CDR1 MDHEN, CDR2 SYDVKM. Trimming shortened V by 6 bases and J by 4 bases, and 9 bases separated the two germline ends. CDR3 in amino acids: CASRPTVTGELFF. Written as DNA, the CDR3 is TGTGCCAGCAGGCCGACAGTCACCGGGGAGCTGTTTTTT.

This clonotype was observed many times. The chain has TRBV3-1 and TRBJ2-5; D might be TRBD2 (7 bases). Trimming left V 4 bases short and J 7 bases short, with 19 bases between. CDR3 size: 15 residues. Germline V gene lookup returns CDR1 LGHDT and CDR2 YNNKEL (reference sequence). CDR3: CASSPPPGAGVTQYF. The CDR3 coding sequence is TGTGCCAGCAGCCCCCCCCCGGGGGCGGGGGTGACCCAGTACTTC.

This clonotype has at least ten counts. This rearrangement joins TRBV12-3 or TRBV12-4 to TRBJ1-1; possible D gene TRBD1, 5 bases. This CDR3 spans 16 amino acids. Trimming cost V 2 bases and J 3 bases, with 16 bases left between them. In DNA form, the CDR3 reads TGTGCCAGCAGTTTAAACGGACACCTTAGAGACACTGAAGCTTTCTTT. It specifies CASSLNGHLRDTEAFF.

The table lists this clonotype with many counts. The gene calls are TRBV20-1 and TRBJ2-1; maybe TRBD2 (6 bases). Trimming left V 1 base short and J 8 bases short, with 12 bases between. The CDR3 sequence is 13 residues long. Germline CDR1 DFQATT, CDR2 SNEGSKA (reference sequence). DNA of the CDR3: TGCAGTGCTAGAGTAGCGGAGTGGGATGAGCAGTTCTTC. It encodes CSARVAEWDEQFF.

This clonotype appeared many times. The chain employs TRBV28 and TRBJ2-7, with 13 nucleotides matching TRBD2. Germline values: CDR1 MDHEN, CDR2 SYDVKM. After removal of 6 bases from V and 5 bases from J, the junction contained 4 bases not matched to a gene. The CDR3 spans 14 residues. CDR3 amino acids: CASSWTSGSDEQYF. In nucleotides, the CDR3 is TGTGCCAGCAGCTGGACTAGCGGGAGCGACGAGCAGTACTTC.

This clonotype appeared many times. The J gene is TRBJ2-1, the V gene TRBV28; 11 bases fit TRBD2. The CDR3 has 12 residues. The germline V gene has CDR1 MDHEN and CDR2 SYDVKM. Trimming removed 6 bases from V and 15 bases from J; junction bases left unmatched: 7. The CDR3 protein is CASRVTSGRLFF. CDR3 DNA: TGTGCCAGCAGGGTCACTAGCGGGAGACTGTTCTTC.

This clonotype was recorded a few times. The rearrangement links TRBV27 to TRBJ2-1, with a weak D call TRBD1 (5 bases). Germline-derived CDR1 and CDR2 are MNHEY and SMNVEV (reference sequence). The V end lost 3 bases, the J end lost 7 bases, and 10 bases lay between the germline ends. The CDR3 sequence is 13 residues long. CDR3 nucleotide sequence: TGTGCCAGCAGTTTCATTACAGGAAATGAGCAGTTCTTC. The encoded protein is CASSFITGNEQFF.

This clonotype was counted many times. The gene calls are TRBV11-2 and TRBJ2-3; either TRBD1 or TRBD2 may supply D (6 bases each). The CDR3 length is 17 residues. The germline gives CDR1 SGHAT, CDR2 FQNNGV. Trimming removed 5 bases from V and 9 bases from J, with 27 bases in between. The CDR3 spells CASSHRRQAGMGTTQYF. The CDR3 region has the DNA TGTGCCAGCAGCCATCGGAGGCAGGCGGGGATGGGGACAACGCAGTATTTT.

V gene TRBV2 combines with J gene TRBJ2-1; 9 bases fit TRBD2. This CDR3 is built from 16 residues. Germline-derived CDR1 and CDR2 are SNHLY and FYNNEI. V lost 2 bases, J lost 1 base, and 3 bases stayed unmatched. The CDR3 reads CASSETSGRSYNEQFF. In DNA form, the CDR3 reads TGTGCCAGCAGTGAAACTAGCGGGCGATCCTACAATGAGCAGTTCTTC. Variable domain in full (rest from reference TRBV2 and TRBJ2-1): EPEVTQTPSHQVTQMGQEVILRCVPISNHLYFYWYRQILGQKVEFLVSFYNNEISEKSEIFDDQFSVERPDGSNFTLKIRSTKLEDSAMYFCASSETSGRSYNEQFFGPGTRLTVL.

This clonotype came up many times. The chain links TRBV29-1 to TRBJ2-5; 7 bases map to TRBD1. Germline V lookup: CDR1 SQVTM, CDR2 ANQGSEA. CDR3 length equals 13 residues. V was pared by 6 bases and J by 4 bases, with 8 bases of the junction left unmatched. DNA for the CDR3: TGCAGCGTACTGACAGGGTCTACAGAGACCCAGTACTTC. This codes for CSVLTGSTETQYF.

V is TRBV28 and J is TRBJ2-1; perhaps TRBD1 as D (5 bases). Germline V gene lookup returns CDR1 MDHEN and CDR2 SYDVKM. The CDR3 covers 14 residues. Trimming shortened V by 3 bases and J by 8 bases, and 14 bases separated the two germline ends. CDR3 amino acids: CASSLGPHGYEQFF. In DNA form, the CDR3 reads TGTGCCAGCAGTTTGGGGCCCCACGGCTATGAGCAGTTCTTC.

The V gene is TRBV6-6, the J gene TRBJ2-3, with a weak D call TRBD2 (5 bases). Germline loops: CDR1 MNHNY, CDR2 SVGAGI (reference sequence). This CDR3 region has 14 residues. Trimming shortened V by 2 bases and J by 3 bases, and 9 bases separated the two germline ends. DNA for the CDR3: TGTGCCAGCAGTTACCCTCGGACTACAGATACGCAGTATTTT. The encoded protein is CASSYPRTTDTQYF.

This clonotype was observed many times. The CDR3 loop reads CASSRLASDEQYF. CDR3 nucleotide sequence: TGTGCCAGCAGCCGACTAGCCTCTGATGAGCAGTACTTC. The rearrangement links TRBV2 to TRBJ2-7; TRBD2 agrees at 7 bases. The CDR3 loop spans 13 amino acids. With 6 bases clipped from V and 7 bases from J, the junction kept 9 bases outside the gene matches. Per germline, CDR1 SNHLY and CDR2 FYNNEI.

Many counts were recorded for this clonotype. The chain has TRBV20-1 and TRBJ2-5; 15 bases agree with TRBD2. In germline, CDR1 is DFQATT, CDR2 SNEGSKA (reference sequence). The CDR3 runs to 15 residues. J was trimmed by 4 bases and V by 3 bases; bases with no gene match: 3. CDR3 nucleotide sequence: TGCAGTGCTAGTGGACTAGCGGGAGGGGTAGAGACCCAGTACTTC. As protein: CSASGLAGGVETQYF.

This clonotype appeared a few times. The CDR3 loop is CASSLPGLAGGINTGELFF. DNA for the CDR3: TGTGCCAGCAGTCTCCCCGGACTAGCGGGAGGGATAAACACCGGGGAGCTGTTTTTT. V usage is TRBV27 and J usage is TRBJ2-2; TRBD2 matches 15 bases. Germline V gene lookup returns CDR1 MNHEY and CDR2 SMNVEV (reference sequence). The CDR3 has 19 amino acids. Unmatched junction bases numbered 9, after V lost 5 bases and J lost 2 bases.

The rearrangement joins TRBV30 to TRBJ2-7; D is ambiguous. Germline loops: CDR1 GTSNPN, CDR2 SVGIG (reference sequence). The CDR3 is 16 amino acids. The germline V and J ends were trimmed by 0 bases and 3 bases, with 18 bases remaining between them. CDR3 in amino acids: CAWSVTWTATIYEQYF. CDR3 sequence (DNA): TGTGCCTGGAGTGTTACTTGGACGGCCACTATCTACGAGCAGTACTTC.

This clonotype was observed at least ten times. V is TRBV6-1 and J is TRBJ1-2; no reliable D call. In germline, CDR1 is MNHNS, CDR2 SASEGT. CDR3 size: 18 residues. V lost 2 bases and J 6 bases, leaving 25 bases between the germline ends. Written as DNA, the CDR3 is TGTGCCAGCAGTGAAAGGTGGCAGGATTTACTCTATTTCCATGGCTACACCTTC. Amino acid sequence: CASSERWQDLLYFHGYTF.

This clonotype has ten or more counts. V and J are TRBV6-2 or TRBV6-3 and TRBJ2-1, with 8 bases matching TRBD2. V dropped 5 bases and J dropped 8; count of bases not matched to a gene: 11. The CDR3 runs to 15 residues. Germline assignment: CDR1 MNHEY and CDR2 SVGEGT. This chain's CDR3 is CASSDQGLGFDEQFF. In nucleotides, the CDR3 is TGTGCCAGCAGTGATCAGGGACTAGGATTCGATGAGCAGTTCTTC.

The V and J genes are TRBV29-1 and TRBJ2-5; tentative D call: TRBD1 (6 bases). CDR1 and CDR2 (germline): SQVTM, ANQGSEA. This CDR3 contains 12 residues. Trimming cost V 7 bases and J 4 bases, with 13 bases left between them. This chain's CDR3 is CSGGQGRETQYF. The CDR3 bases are TGCAGCGGGGGGCAGGGACGAGAGACCCAGTACTTC.

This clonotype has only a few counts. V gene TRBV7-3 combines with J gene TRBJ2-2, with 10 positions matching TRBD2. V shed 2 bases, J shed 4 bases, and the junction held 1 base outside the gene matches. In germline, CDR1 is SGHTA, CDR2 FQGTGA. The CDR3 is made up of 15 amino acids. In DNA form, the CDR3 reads TGTGCCAGCAGCTTACTAGCGGGAGCCACCGGGGAGCTGTTTTTT. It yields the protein CASSLLAGATGELFF.

The CDR3 is CAISDPQREGLDTQYF. Here the CDR3 DNA reads TGTGCCATCAGTGATCCCCAGCGGGAGGGCCTTGATACGCAGTATTTT. The chain carries TRBV10-3 and TRBJ2-3, with TRBD2 matching 10 bases. V was pared by 3 bases and J by 6 bases, with 9 bases of the junction left unmatched. The CDR3 sequence is 16 residues long. Germline CDR1 is ENHRY and CDR2 is SYGVKD.